This TCR beta chain was observed in a study of shared clonotypes between healthy human individuals (dated by TCRdb to about 2020). Context from the whole study: A couple of women and three men aged 18 to 49 years were included in the cohort. For each donor, three plates each were used for CD4 naive and CD4 memory, two plates were used for CD8 naive, and one plate was used for CD8 memory. To increase sequencing depth and limit assay-specific biases, different laboratories used diverse techniques to prepare libraries and sequence TCR repertoires. Per donor, leukapheresis produced somewhere between about 0.94 and 9.5 billion PBMCs. To estimate repertoire size and how much clonotype sharing occurs between individuals, the study deeply sequenced the blood TCR repertoires of roughly 5 healthy adults.

Points on this clone: There is no known antigen for this receptor. Base qualities are not provided; no much larger clone lies one nucleotide away.

For CDR1 and CDR2, the germline V gene lists MGHDK and SYGVNS. The CDR3 spans 16 residues, from the cysteine through the phenylalanine. The DNA shown is the 48-base CDR3, in frame from base 1. V is clipped by 4 bases and J by 0 bases, and the sequence between their germline boundaries is 14 bases long. Study-wide conclusions, independent of this receptor: Even with the large sequencing depth, rarefaction of the sorted-subset datasets indicated that sequencing was incomplete. Sampling was limited to blood, and TCR repertoires in tissue likely differ from TCR repertoires in blood. Because the study included a small number of donors, the genetic and exposure-history diversity represented was limited. Naive subsets generally had larger estimated clonotype richness than memory subsets. Based on pairwise subsampling, the degree of clonotype sharing among donors was expected to be affected by sequencing depth. About 5% of naive CD4, 3.5% of naive CD8, about 2.4% of memory CD4, and around 0.42% of memory CD8 clonotypes were shared across several donors. Higher generation probabilities were observed for clonotypes shared by all four sorted-subset donors than for non-shared clonotypes.

Using the deep immunoSEQ assay, TCR CDR3 regions were amplified from genomic DNA by multiplex PCR. For each cell subset, the extracted genomic DNA was distributed evenly across all wells of several immunoSEQ 96-well plates, and each plate served as one replicate. Each replicate PCR for sorted subsets received roughly 200 ng genomic DNA, equal to 28,000 or so T cell genomes. Purified libraries were quantified with a Qubit 3.0 fluorometer, sized on a Bioanalyzer 2100, and re-quantified with the KAPA Library Quantification kit. Each immunoSEQ 96-well plate was sequenced on its own single-read 150-cycle Illumina NextSeq 550 flow cell. For the original study's pipeline: Because the immunoSEQ output included only junctional sequences and no quality scores, the filtering could not be the same as the filtering used for full-length reads. Sequences were annotated with PyIR, a Python wrapper for IgBLAST v1.9, using IMGT germline references to assign V/J genes and CDR3. Reads with weak V/J assignments (E-value above 1e-6), missing CDR3, stop codons, out-of-frame junctions, or ambiguous translated residues were removed. V3J clonotypes were defined as sequences sharing an identical inferred V gene, J gene, and CDR3 amino acid sequence. The percentage overlap between two repertoires was calculated by dividing the number of shared unique clonotypes by the size of the smaller repertoire. Richness of each repertoire was evaluated using RTK rarefaction, the Chao1 estimator, and Recon v2.1 estimates of unobserved clonotypes. OLGA was used to compute generation probabilities for all TCRbeta clonotypes that the gDNA method yielded from four donors. TCRdb holds this immuneACCESS table with in-frame rearrangements only. Some clones are missing; in checked studies, unresolved V genes explain under half, and the rest has no known cause. The D gene and trimming were derived from the DNA, and the V and J assignments and clone size from that table. This sample holds roughly 2.4 million clones; approximately 94% were observed only once. About 0.13% of the sample is in the top ten clones.

The donors were healthy, HIV-negative adults who had no recently reported acute infections or vaccinations. All donors were Caucasian adults living in Nashville, Tennessee, USA. CD4+ T cells were enriched by magnetic negative selection; naive cells were then positively selected on CD45RA, and the negative fraction formed the memory subset. After blood collection by leukapheresis, PBMCs were isolated using Ficoll-Histopaque density gradient centrifugation and then cryopreserved in the vapor phase of liquid nitrogen. Analytical flow cytometry was used to check the purity and quantity of every magnetically sorted T cell population. From each sorted fraction, genomic DNA was isolated and quantified by UV absorbance on a Nanodrop 2000c.

The V gene is TRBV25-1 and the J gene is TRBJ2-3; matching of 5 bases hints at TRBD2 as the D gene. This clonotype was obtained from a man younger than 30 in good health. Sequenced material: naive CD4+ T cells sorted from blood. The cell subset or site label of this sample denotes: CD45RA+ positively selected. The DNA sequence follows: TGTGCCAGCAGTGTACGCCGGACTGCTAGCACAGATACGCAGTATTTT. The translation is CASSVRRTASTDTQYF.